This is a list of T cell receptor beta chains from one sample in a study of CD8+ T cells in alopecia areata. The protocol was immunoSEQ multiplex PCR, while the TCRdb copy is restricted to in-frame clones and leaves out a portion. The data contain about 120,000 clones, about 61% of them singletons. The sequenced material came from CD4+ T cells sorted from blood. Receptor source: a human donor in good health. CDR3s include the opening cysteine and the closing phenylalanine or tryptophan. Fields, in order: J gene, CDR3 length, V gene, CDR3 protein.

J gene: TRBJ2-3
CDR3 length: 15
V gene: TRBV14
CDR3 protein: CASSQLAGGTDTQYF

J gene: TRBJ1-1
CDR3 length: 11
V gene: TRBV30
CDR3 protein: CAWSVKRGAFF

J gene: TRBJ2-5
CDR3 length: 15
V gene: TRBV30
CDR3 protein: CAWSFQGLRLETQYF

J gene: TRBJ2-5
CDR3 length: 16
V gene: TRBV29-1
CDR3 protein: CSVLLRLAGAWETQYF

J gene: TRBJ1-3
CDR3 length: 14
V gene: TRBV5-1
CDR3 protein: CASSWGQSGNTIYF

J gene: TRBJ1-1
CDR3 length: 14
V gene: TRBV29-1
CDR3 protein: CSVEWSVPNTEAFF

J gene: TRBJ1-1
CDR3 length: 13
V gene: TRBV6-5
CDR3 protein: CASRFSDYTEAFF

J gene: TRBJ2-3
CDR3 length: 12
V gene: TRBV9
CDR3 protein: CASGGITDTQYF

J gene: TRBJ2-1
CDR3 length: 15
V gene: TRBV29-1
CDR3 protein: CSVEDLVGAYNEQFF

J gene: TRBJ2-7
CDR3 length: 15
V gene: TRBV4-1
CDR3 protein: CASSQVRGTADEQYF

J gene: TRBJ2-7
CDR3 length: 13
V gene: TRBV7-2
CDR3 protein: CASSRDRSNEQYF

J gene: TRBJ2-3
CDR3 length: 16
V gene: TRBV7-2
CDR3 protein: CASSPRRAGGADTQYF

J gene: TRBJ1-5
CDR3 length: 14
V gene: TRBV7-9
CDR3 protein: CASSFSEGNQPQHF

J gene: TRBJ2-7
CDR3 length: 15
V gene: TRBV5-6
CDR3 protein: CASELYSGRTYEQYF

J gene: TRBJ2-2
CDR3 length: 16
V gene: TRBV7-9
CDR3 protein: CASSYVPGLTPGELFF

J gene: TRBJ2-1
CDR3 length: 14
V gene: TRBV29-1
CDR3 protein: CSVVGELIYNEQFF

J gene: TRBJ2-1
CDR3 length: 13
V gene: TRBV14
CDR3 protein: CASSLDYYNEQFF

J gene: TRBJ2-1
CDR3 length: 16
V gene: TRBV30
CDR3 protein: CAWSGPTESSYNEQFF

J gene: TRBJ2-6
CDR3 length: 15
V gene: TRBV6-6
CDR3 protein: CASSYSESGANVLTF

J gene: TRBJ1-1
CDR3 length: 12
V gene: TRBV29-1
CDR3 protein: CSATEGVTEAFF

J gene: TRBJ2-1
CDR3 length: 17
V gene: TRBV7-2
CDR3 protein: CASSLLTLAGGYNEQFF

J gene: TRBJ2-2
CDR3 length: 14
V gene: TRBV5-1
CDR3 protein: CASSLDKNTGELFF

J gene: TRBJ1-5
CDR3 length: 13
V gene: TRBV6-6
CDR3 protein: CATLWGIGQPQHF

J gene: TRBJ2-1
CDR3 length: 9
V gene: TRBV9
CDR3 protein: CASISEQFF

J gene: TRBJ2-2
CDR3 length: 13
V gene: TRBV30
CDR3 protein: CAWSPQGFGELFF

J gene: TRBJ2-5
CDR3 length: 15
V gene: TRBV19
CDR3 protein: CASRNSGGTQETQYF

J gene: TRBJ2-3
CDR3 length: 16
V gene: TRBV4-2
CDR3 protein: CASSQDPAGPTDTQYF

J gene: TRBJ1-5
CDR3 length: 15
V gene: TRBV29-1
CDR3 protein: CSVETGLGGNQPQHF

J gene: TRBJ1-3
CDR3 length: 13
V gene: TRBV9
CDR3 protein: CASSGQGENTIYF

J gene: TRBJ1-5
CDR3 length: 12
V gene: TRBV29-1
CDR3 protein: CSSGTALQPQHF

J gene: TRBJ1-1
CDR3 length: 12
V gene: TRBV29-1
CDR3 protein: CSVDRQMGEAFF

J gene: TRBJ2-1
CDR3 length: 14
V gene: TRBV29-1
CDR3 protein: CSVDTGAAGNEQFF

J gene: TRBJ1-5
CDR3 length: 14
V gene: TRBV5-4
CDR3 protein: CASSPGPLNQPQHF

J gene: TRBJ2-7
CDR3 length: 11
V gene: TRBV29-1
CDR3 protein: CSVASSSEQYF

J gene: TRBJ2-1
CDR3 length: 16
V gene: TRBV5-1
CDR3 protein: CASSGRLAGQRNEQFF

J gene: TRBJ1-1
CDR3 length: 15
V gene: TRBV5-1
CDR3 protein: CASSPRTGANTEAFF

J gene: TRBJ2-7
CDR3 length: 16
V gene: TRBV7-6
CDR3 protein: CASSLKGDSTTHEQYF

J gene: TRBJ1-1
CDR3 length: 14
V gene: TRBV6-5
CDR3 protein: CASSSDRANTEAFF

J gene: TRBJ1-5
CDR3 length: 13
V gene: TRBV15
CDR3 protein: CATSAGSDQPQHF

J gene: TRBJ2-7
CDR3 length: 15
V gene: TRBV5-4
CDR3 protein: CASSSRGTRAYEQYF

J gene: TRBJ1-2
CDR3 length: 17
V gene: TRBV29-1
CDR3 protein: CSVEYPLTPGSGYGYTF

J gene: TRBJ2-3
CDR3 length: 16
V gene: TRBV6-5
CDR3 protein: CASSYSGGVKTDTQYF

J gene: TRBJ2-5
CDR3 length: 13
V gene: TRBV7-8
CDR3 protein: CASSLEVRGTQYF

J gene: TRBJ2-1
CDR3 length: 17
V gene: TRBV21-1
CDR3 protein: CASSNGLAGTSYNEQFF

J gene: TRBJ2-3
CDR3 length: 14
V gene: TRBV4-2
CDR3 protein: CASGTERPTDTQYF

J gene: TRBJ2-6
CDR3 length: 12
V gene: TRBV7-9
CDR3 protein: CASSAGANVLTF

J gene: TRBJ2-3
CDR3 length: 13
V gene: TRBV19
CDR3 protein: CASSTGGRNTQYF

J gene: TRBJ1-5
CDR3 length: 14
V gene: TRBV5-8
CDR3 protein: CASSLGHQNQPQHF

J gene: TRBJ2-1
CDR3 length: 15
V gene: TRBV7-2
CDR3 protein: CASSSEGARFHEQFF

J gene: TRBJ1-6
CDR3 length: 14
V gene: TRBV2
CDR3 protein: CASTSGTGNSPLHF

J gene: TRBJ2-1
CDR3 length: 16
V gene: TRBV29-1
CDR3 protein: CSADPGTSVIYNEQFF